A single sample is the source of the 32 T cell receptor beta chains below, sequenced in a study of type 1 and type 2 diabetes patients. Genomic DNA was the PCR template. Amplification of the beta chain CDR3 used 30 forward and 13 reverse multiplex primers. TCRdb redid the calling of the multiplex PCR reads with MiXCR, one entry per CDR3 protein. The sample lists about 270,000 distinct CDR3 sequences; around 47% were seen once. The sample consisted of peripheral blood mononuclear cells (PBMCs). The source of these receptors is a man aged 18 to 30 with type 2 diabetes.

The chain links TRBV29-1 to TRBJ2-7; no reliable D call. This CDR3 spans 12 amino acids. Per the germline V gene, CDR1 is SQVTM and CDR2 is ANQGSEA. V was clipped by 4 bases and J by 4 bases, with 11 bases between them. The CDR3 loop reads CSVGANQYEQYF. Written as DNA, the CDR3 is TGCAGCGTTGGGGCTAACCAATACGAGCAGTACTTC.

V and J are TRBV30 and TRBJ1-1, with TRBD1 as a possible D gene (6 bases). In germline, CDR1 is GTSNPN, CDR2 SVGIG (reference sequence). The V and J ends lost 7 bases and 0 bases respectively, with 9 bases between them. The CDR3 spans 12 residues. The CDR3 loop reads CASDSMNTEAFF. CDR3 DNA: TGTGCCTCGGACAGCATGAACACTGAAGCTTTCTTT. The whole variable domain, remainder taken from reference TRBV30 and TRBJ1-1, is SQTIHQWPATLVQPVGSPLSLECTVEGTSNPNLYWYRQAAGRGLQLLFYSVGIGQISSEVPQNLSASRPQDRQFILSSKKLLLSDSGFYLCASDSMNTEAFFGQGTRLTVV.

This clonotype was observed once. The gene calls are TRBV30 and TRBJ1-4; a weak D match, TRBD1 (6 bases). This CDR3 comprises 13 residues. V lost 5 bases and J 12 bases, leaving 19 bases between the germline ends. Germline CDR1 reads GTSNPN; CDR2 reads SVGIG (reference sequence). The CDR3 region is CAWGAHQGSELFF. CDR3 DNA: TGTGCCTGGGGTGCCCATCAGGGGTCGGAACTGTTTTTT. Supplemented by reference TRBV30 and TRBJ1-4, the full variable domain reads SQTIHQWPATLVQPVGSPLSLECTVEGTSNPNLYWYRQAAGRGLQLLFYSVGIGQISSEVPQNLSASRPQDRQFILSSKKLLLSDSGFYLCAWGAHQGSELFFGSGTQLSVL.

The J gene is TRBJ2-7, the V gene TRBV19; TRBD2 might be the D (6 bases). CDR3 length equals 12 residues. CDR1 is LNHDA, CDR2 SQIVND, per germline (reference sequence). V was shortened by 10 bases and J by 3 bases, with 13 bases between the two germline ends. CDR3 region: CATRGGGYEQYF. As DNA, the CDR3 is TGTGCCACCCGGGGAGGCGGCTACGAGCAGTACTTC.

The V and J genes are TRBV7-2 and TRBJ2-5; no definite D call. The CDR3 spans 16 residues. Germline V gene sequence: CDR1 SGHTA, CDR2 FQGNSA. V was clipped by 5 bases and J by 2 bases, with 18 bases between them. CDR3 coding DNA: TGTGCCAGCAGCGTATTGGGCCCCCGGGTACAAGAGACCCAGTACTTC. It yields the protein CASSVLGPRVQETQYF.

There are many counts of this clonotype. V usage is TRBV2 and J usage is TRBJ2-1, with 7 bases that match TRBD1. V was clipped by 4 bases and J by 4 bases; unmatched bases: 1. The CDR3 is 13 residues long. CDR1 and CDR2 (germline): SNHLY, FYNNEI. In DNA form, the CDR3 reads TGTGCCAGCAGTGGGGGACAGTACAATGAGCAGTTCTTC. Translation gives CASSGGQYNEQFF.

This clonotype turned up a few times. This chain joins TRBV20-1 and TRBJ2-7, with D perhaps TRBD1 (7 bases). Trimming took off 4 bases at V and 0 bases at J, with 16 bases between the two ends. CDR3 size: 15 residues. Germline values: CDR1 DFQATT, CDR2 SNEGSKA (reference sequence). The CDR3 here is CSATGGTDHSYEQYF. The CDR3 region has the DNA TGCAGTGCTACAGGGGGGACAGATCACTCCTACGAGCAGTACTTC.

This sequence joins TRBV9 and TRBJ2-5; D unresolved. Germline V gene lookup returns CDR1 SGDLS and CDR2 YYNGEE. There are 13 residues in the CDR3. V was trimmed by 5 bases and J by 7 bases, leaving 15 bases between them. CDR3 amino acids: CASSFPSLGTQYF. CDR3 coding DNA: TGTGCCAGCAGTTTCCCGTCGTTAGGGACCCAGTACTTC. The whole variable domain, remainder taken from reference TRBV9 and TRBJ2-5, is DSGVTQTPKHLITATGQRVTLRCSPRSGDLSVYWYQQSLDQGLQFLIQYYNGEERAKGNILERFSAQQFPDLHSELNLSSLELGDSALYFCASSFPSLGTQYFGPGTRLLVL.

The chain has TRBV2 and TRBJ2-7; 9 bases align to TRBD1. V trimming: 11 bases; J trimming: 2 bases; junction bases outside the gene matches: 4. The CDR3 consists of 12 residues. The V gene's germline CDR1 is SNHLY and CDR2 FYNNEI. The CDR3: CAGWTGAYEQYF. DNA for the CDR3: TGTGCCGGCTGGACAGGGGCCTACGAGCAGTACTTC. The full variable domain, its missing parts supplied by reference TRBV2 and TRBJ2-7, is EPEVTQTPSHQVTQMGQEVILRCVPISNHLYFYWYRQILGQKVEFLVSFYNNEISEKSEIFDDQFSVERPDGSNFTLKIRSTKLEDSAMYFCAGWTGAYEQYFGPGTRLTVT.

This clonotype was seen a few times. The chain recombines TRBV19 with TRBJ1-6, with unresolved D. Per the germline V gene, CDR1 is LNHDA and CDR2 is SQIVND (reference sequence). The CDR3 loop spans 14 amino acids. V was shortened by 2 bases and J by 9 bases, with 11 bases between the two germline ends. This chain's CDR3 is CASSIFGNASPLHF. The DNA of the CDR3 is TGTGCCAGTAGTATATTTGGGAATGCTTCACCCCTCCACTTT.

V usage is TRBV5-1 and J usage is TRBJ1-4, with TRBD1 matching 7 bases. J was trimmed by 4 bases and V by 4 bases; bases with no gene match: 7. CDR3 length equals 15 residues. Germline CDR1 and CDR2: SGHRS and YFSETQ. CDR3 residues: CASSARDSHNEKLFF. The CDR3 DNA reads TGCGCCAGCAGCGCCCGGGACAGTCATAATGAAAAACTGTTTTTT.

Only a few counts were recorded for this clonotype. V gene TRBV7-9 combines with J gene TRBJ1-4; unclear D gene. V lost 0 bases and J 8 bases, leaving 7 bases between the germline ends. The CDR3 runs to 13 residues. In germline, CDR1 is SEHNR, CDR2 FQNEAQ (reference sequence). CDR3 sequence: CASSLARNEKLFF. In nucleotides, the CDR3 is TGTGCCAGCAGCTTAGCCAGGAACGAAAAACTGTTTTTT.

The sample holds one count of this clonotype. At one boundary the junction diverges from the germline segment, which might be a read error. The chain combines TRBV4-1 with TRBJ1-2, with 7 bases aligning to TRBD1. Germline CDR1 reads MGHRA; CDR2 reads YSYEKL. This CDR3 has 16 residues. Here the CDR3 reads CASSPRPGTANYGYTF. The CDR3 DNA reads TGTGCCAGCAGCCCGCGTCCCGGGACAGCAAACTATGGCTACACCTTC.

The chain couples TRBV6-6 to TRBJ2-7; no clear D gene. Trimming stripped 8 bases from V and 2 bases from J, with 7 bases between. Germline CDR1 and CDR2: MNHNY and SVGAGI (reference sequence). The CDR3 consists of 11 residues. CDR3: CASEAAYEQYF. In DNA form, the CDR3 reads TGTGCCAGCGAGGCAGCCTACGAGCAGTACTTC.

The chain is built from TRBV7-3 and TRBJ2-1; D uncertain. CDR3 length: 17 amino acids. V was clipped by 3 bases and J by 1 base, with 16 bases between them. Germline-derived CDR1 and CDR2 are SGHTA and FQGTGA. The CDR3 region is CASSLTGAGRSYNEQFF. DNA of the CDR3: TGTGCCAGCAGCTTGACGGGCGCCGGGCGTTCCTACAATGAGCAGTTCTTC.

This chain joins TRBV27 and TRBJ2-3, with 11 nucleotides matching TRBD2. Germline lookup yields CDR1 MNHEY and CDR2 SMNVEV (reference sequence). The CDR3 spans 15 residues. With 5 bases clipped from V and 5 bases from J, the junction kept 6 bases outside the gene matches. The DNA for the CDR3 is TGTGCCAGCAGTCTTAGACTAGCGGGAAAAGATACGCAGTATTTT. This gives the protein CASSLRLAGKDTQYF.

This clonotype was detected once. J is TRBJ2-7 and V is TRBV30; D remains unclear. V lost 0 bases to trimming and J lost 4 bases, with 13 bases between them. The CDR3 is 14 amino acids. CDR1 and CDR2 from the germline V gene are GTSNPN and SVGIG (reference sequence). CDR3 protein: CAWSVTGSAYEQYF. CDR3 nucleotide sequence: TGTGCCTGGAGTGTAACCGGGTCGGCATACGAGCAGTACTTC.

In regard to this clonotype: Since a much larger clone is just one base distant, this may be a read error. V is TRBV10-1 and J is TRBJ2-2; TRBD2 might be the D (5 bases). CDR1 and CDR2 (germline): WNHNN, SYGVQD (reference sequence). The CDR3 contains 13 residues. The CDR3 reads CASSDSLHGDLFF. Written as DNA, the CDR3 is TGCGCCAGCAGTGACTCACTTCACGGGGATCTGTTTTTT.

The V and J genes are TRBV4-1 and TRBJ1-6; D might be TRBD1 (5 bases). The CDR3 extends over 15 amino acids. The V end lost 0 bases, the J end lost 6 bases, and 9 bases lay between the germline ends. Germline-derived CDR1 and CDR2 are MGHRA and YSYEKL. The CDR3 region is CASSQERGINSPLHF. The CDR3 nucleotides are TGCGCCAGCAGCCAAGAACGGGGGATTAATTCACCCCTCCACTTT.

V is TRBV14 and J is TRBJ2-7; the D call may be TRBD1 or TRBD2 (6 bases each). The germline gives CDR1 SGHDN, CDR2 FVKESK. V shed 8 bases and J shed 0 bases, with 14 bases lying between them. CDR3 length: 14 amino acids. The CDR3, as DNA: TGTGCCAGCCCTCCGGGGGACAACTCCTACGAGCAGTACTTC. It encodes CASPPGDNSYEQYF. Supplemented by reference TRBV14 and TRBJ2-7, the full variable domain reads EAGVTQFPSHSVIEKGQTVTLRCDPISGHDNLYWYRRVMGKEIKFLLHFVKESKQDESGMPNNRFLAERTGGTYSTLKVQPAELEDSGVYFCASPPGDNSYEQYFGPGTRLTVT.

The chain combines TRBV9 with TRBJ2-3, with D possibly TRBD2 on 5 matching bases. CDR3 length: 15 residues. The V and J ends lost 0 bases and 6 bases respectively, with 14 bases between them. In germline, CDR1 is SGDLS, CDR2 YYNGEE. CDR3 residues: CASSVGGRGWDTQYF. The CDR3 nucleotides read TGTGCCAGCAGCGTAGGCGGGCGTGGGTGGGATACGCAGTATTTT. The full variable domain, its missing parts supplied by reference TRBV9 and TRBJ2-3, is DSGVTQTPKHLITATGQRVTLRCSPRSGDLSVYWYQQSLDQGLQFLIQYYNGEERAKGNILERFSAQQFPDLHSELNLSSLELGDSALYFCASSVGGRGWDTQYFGPGTRLTVL.

The rearrangement links TRBV4-1 to TRBJ2-7; the D is unclear. The CDR3 is 14 amino acids. Per the germline V gene, CDR1 is MGHRA and CDR2 is YSYEKL. Trimming pared 1 base from V and 5 bases from J, leaving 12 bases between. CDR3 coding DNA: TGCGCCAGCAGCCAAGCGAAGTTATCCGACGAGCAGTACTTC. The encoded protein is CASSQAKLSDEQYF.

This clonotype has just a few counts. This sequence joins TRBV7-3 and TRBJ2-1; 9 bases agree with TRBD1. The CDR3 is 15 residues long. The trim removed 1 base at V and 6 bases at J, leaving 4 bases unmatched. Germline V gene lookup returns CDR1 SGHTA and CDR2 FQGTGA. The CDR3 region is CASSLMGTGINEQFF. The CDR3 coding sequence is TGTGCCAGCAGCTTAATGGGGACAGGGATCAATGAGCAGTTCTTC.

The V call is TRBV2, the J call TRBJ2-5; 9 bases match TRBD1. The length of the CDR3 is 15 residues. J was trimmed by 5 bases and V by 7 bases; bases with no gene match: 11. Germline values: CDR1 SNHLY, CDR2 FYNNEI. For the CDR3, the DNA is TGTGCCAGCACCCTACAGGGGGCAAAGAGGGAGACCCAGTACTTC. It codes for CASTLQGAKRETQYF.

The chain links TRBV20-1 to TRBJ1-4; D gene ambiguous. CDR1 is DFQATT and CDR2 is SNEGSKA in the germline V gene (reference sequence). This CDR3 spans 15 amino acids. Deletions cut 2 bases from V and 5 bases from J, with 15 bases between. CDR3 protein: CSARWAGVRNEKLFF. In nucleotides, the CDR3 is TGCAGTGCTAGATGGGCCGGGGTTAGGAATGAAAAACTGTTTTTT.

The J gene is TRBJ2-7, the V gene TRBV11-1; D uncertain. V was cut by 1 base and J by 5 bases, with 12 bases left in between. Germline V lookup: CDR1 SGHAT, CDR2 FQDESV (reference sequence). The CDR3 spans 14 residues. The CDR3 loop reads CASSLEGIHDEQYF. The DNA of the CDR3 is TGTGCCAGCAGCTTAGAGGGAATTCATGACGAGCAGTACTTC.

A few counts support this clonotype. The chain combines TRBV12-3 or TRBV12-4 with TRBJ2-7; the D gene is possibly TRBD2 (6 bases). This CDR3 contains 14 residues. Deletions cut 2 bases from V and 4 bases from J, with 12 bases between. The CDR3 reads CASSLSLRDYEQYF. In DNA form, the CDR3 reads TGTGCCAGCAGTTTATCCCTGCGGGATTACGAGCAGTACTTC.

This chain connects TRBV20-1 to TRBJ2-1, with TRBD2 identical over 8 bases. Germline V gene data show CDR1 as DFQATT and CDR2 as SNEGSKA (reference sequence). Trimming took 6 bases from V and 1 from J; bases not matched to a gene: 11. There are 16 residues in the CDR3. The CDR3 region is CSAHTGGLVSYNEQFF. The CDR3 nucleotides are TGCAGTGCCCACACCGGGGGACTAGTTTCCTACAATGAGCAGTTCTTC.

This clonotype appeared a few times. The V call is TRBV6-6, the J call TRBJ1-5; no firm D call. The germline gives CDR1 MNHNY, CDR2 SVGAGI (reference sequence). The ends were cut back, 5 bases at V and 1 base at J, with 6 bases in the middle. CDR3 size: 13 residues. The CDR3 DNA is TGTGCCAGCAGTCCCGACAGCAATCAGCCCCAGCATTTT. Its protein is CASSPDSNQPQHF.

This clonotype was recorded a few times. The V gene is TRBV7-2, the J gene TRBJ1-4; perhaps TRBD1 as D (5 bases). The CDR3 consists of 15 residues. The V and J ends lost 5 bases and 9 bases respectively, with 19 bases between them. CDR1 and CDR2 (germline): SGHTA, FQGNSA. The CDR3 sequence: CASSARTRLRKKLFF. The CDR3 DNA follows: TGTGCCAGCAGCGCCAGGACACGCCTTAGGAAAAAACTGTTTTTT.

V is TRBV5-1 and J is TRBJ2-3, with TRBD1 matching 7 bases. With V trimmed by 2 bases and J by 4 bases, 4 bases remained unmatched. The V gene's germline CDR1 is SGHRS and CDR2 YFSETQ. This CDR3 comprises 14 residues. In DNA, the CDR3 is TGCGCCAGCAGCTTTAACAGGGGAGCAGATACGCAGTATTTT. Its translation is CASSFNRGADTQYF.

A few counts support this clonotype. The chain couples TRBV5-1 to TRBJ2-2; a weak D match, TRBD1 (5 bases). The CDR3 has 12 amino acids. CDR1 and CDR2 from the germline V gene are SGHRS and YFSETQ. With 4 bases removed from V and 9 bases from J, the gap between germline ends came to 10 bases. CDR3 DNA sequence: TGCGCCAGCAGCCACGACAGCCGGGAGCTGTTTTTT. It codes for CASSHDSRELFF.